The 30 T cell receptor beta chains given below trace back to one sample, sequenced in a study of T cell responses to AZD1222 COVID-19 vaccine. TCRdb's copy holds only in-frame clones and misses some; the assay was immunoSEQ multiplex PCR. The table has some 150,000 clones, about 91% seen once. Specimen: peripheral blood, collected 28 days after the second AZD1222 dose. The receptors derive from an adult who received the AZD1222 COVID-19 vaccine.

This rearrangement joins TRBV19 to TRBJ1-3, with D unclear. From germline, CDR1 is LNHDA and CDR2 SQIVND (reference sequence). Trimming removed 5 bases from V and 4 bases from J, with 15 bases in between. The CDR3 totals 15 residues. For the CDR3, the DNA is TGTGCCAGTAGTTCCCAGGCAGCGATCGGAAACACCATATATTTT. It yields the protein CASSSQAAIGNTIYF.

V is TRBV4-3 and J is TRBJ2-5; a possible D gene is TRBD2 (5 bases). CDR1 LGHNA and CDR2 YSLEER come from the germline V gene. Trimming shortened V by 4 bases and J by 1 base, and 31 bases separated the two germline ends. The CDR3 consists of 21 residues. The CDR3 here is CASSRPCPGGLEVEVQETQYF. CDR3 sequence (DNA): TGCGCCAGCAGCCGCCCTTGTCCCGGTGGCCTGGAGGTTGAGGTCCAAGAGACCCAGTACTTC.

J is TRBJ2-7 and V is TRBV10-2, with D perhaps TRBD1 (5 bases). This CDR3 spans 14 amino acids. Trimming took 5 bases from V and 3 from J, leaving 14 bases between them. Germline values: CDR1 WSHSY, CDR2 SAAADI. The CDR3 loop is CASSPIGESYEQYF. The CDR3 coding sequence is TGCGCCAGCAGTCCGATAGGGGAAAGCTACGAGCAGTACTTC.

This rearrangement joins TRBV6-5 to TRBJ2-1, with D hard to call. V lost 6 bases and J 9 bases, leaving 15 bases between the germline ends. The CDR3 is made up of 13 amino acids. Germline CDR1 and CDR2: MNHEY and SVGAGI. CDR3 amino acids: CASRSVVHGEQFF. The DNA of the CDR3 is TGTGCCAGCAGGAGCGTAGTTCACGGTGAGCAGTTCTTC.

The rearrangement joins TRBV7-2 to TRBJ1-5; 7 bases line up with TRBD1. J gave up 3 bases and V 4 bases, and 3 bases lay outside the gene matches. The CDR3 has 14 amino acids. Per germline, CDR1 SGHTA and CDR2 FQGNSA. As DNA, the CDR3 is TGTGCCAGCAGCTCCGGGACAGCCAATCAGCCCCAGCATTTT. Translating gives CASSSGTANQPQHF. The complete variable domain, with remaining parts taken from reference TRBV7-2 and TRBJ1-5, reads GAGVSQSPSNKVTEKGKDVELRCDPISGHTALYWYRQSLGQGLEFLIYFQGNSAPDKSGLPSDRFSAERTGGSVSTLTIQRTQQEDSAVYLCASSSGTANQPQHFGDGTRLSIL.

V and J are TRBV5-1 and TRBJ1-1; D unresolved. Germline values: CDR1 SGHRS, CDR2 YFSETQ. This CDR3 is built from 14 residues. V was clipped by 4 bases and J by 0 bases, with 10 bases between them. Here the CDR3 DNA reads TGCGCCAGCAGCCCCTCTCTCTTGAACACTGAAGCTTTCTTT. Protein: CASSPSLLNTEAFF.

The rearrangement joins TRBV20-1 to TRBJ1-4, with 11 nucleotides matching TRBD1. Trimming at V came to 3 bases and at J to 7 bases, leaving 4 bases not matched to a gene. Germline CDR1 is DFQATT and CDR2 is SNEGSKA (reference sequence). This CDR3 has 14 amino acids. The CDR3 DNA follows: TGCAGTGCTAGTAGGGGGACAGGGGGTGAAAAACTGTTTTTT. Translation: CSASRGTGGEKLFF.

This clone was observed a handful of times. The chain has TRBV4-2 and TRBJ1-1; no firm D call. V was shortened by 0 bases and J by 0 bases, with 11 bases between the two germline ends. This CDR3 is 16 amino acids long. In germline, CDR1 is LGHNA, CDR2 YNFKEQ. The CDR3: CASSQDPGTLNTEAFF. For the CDR3, the DNA is TGTGCCAGCAGCCAAGATCCGGGAACCTTGAACACTGAAGCTTTCTTT.

This clone was observed a single time. The chain links TRBV5-4 to TRBJ1-1; no firm D call. The V gene lost 2 bases and the J gene lost 3 bases, with 8 bases spanning the gap. In germline, CDR1 is SGHNT, CDR2 YYREEE (reference sequence). This CDR3 is 13 amino acids long. CDR3 coding DNA: TGTGCCAGCAGCTTCCGTCTGGACACTGAAGCTTTCTTT. Its translation: CASSFRLDTEAFF.

The V gene is TRBV28, the J gene TRBJ1-6, with D possibly being TRBD1 (5 bases). Looked up from germline, CDR1 is MDHEN and CDR2 is SYDVKM. CDR3 length equals 16 residues. V lost 6 bases to trimming and J lost 0 bases, with 12 bases between them. DNA for the CDR3: TGTGCCAGCAGGGCAGGGTTAAGCTCCTATAATTCACCCCTCCACTTT. This codes for CASRAGLSSYNSPLHF.

This rearrangement joins TRBV4-2 to TRBJ2-7, with TRBD2 identical over 12 bases. The ends lost 0 bases at V and 7 bases at J; junction bases unmatched: 10. Germline V lookup: CDR1 LGHNA, CDR2 YNFKEQ. The CDR3 runs 17 residues. The chain's CDR3 is CASSQDKTSGSRNEQYF. The CDR3 bases are TGTGCCAGCAGCCAAGACAAGACTAGCGGGAGTAGGAATGAGCAGTACTTC.

DNA for the CDR3: TGTGCCAGCAGAAAGGGCAGAGATAATTCACCCCTCCACTTT. This sequence encodes CASRKGRDNSPLHF. The rearrangement links TRBV2 to TRBJ1-6; no firm D call. Trimming pared 6 bases from V and 5 bases from J, leaving 11 bases between. The CDR3 covers 14 residues. Per the germline V gene, CDR1 is SNHLY and CDR2 is FYNNEI.

This chain joins TRBV19 and TRBJ1-1, with a tentative D call TRBD1 (5 bases). This CDR3 region has 13 residues. The V and J ends lost 6 bases and 4 bases respectively, with 12 bases between them. The germline V gene has CDR1 LNHDA and CDR2 SQIVND (reference sequence). The CDR3 nucleotides read TGTGCCAGTAGGGCTTGGGGGGGCACTGAAGCTTTCTTT. It is translated as CASRAWGGTEAFF.

The chain employs TRBV10-3 and TRBJ1-2, with D possibly TRBD1 on 5 matching bases. There are 14 residues in the CDR3. Trimming stripped 6 bases from V and 3 bases from J, with 14 bases between. CDR1 and CDR2 from the germline V gene are ENHRY and SYGVKD. DNA of the CDR3: TGTGCCATCAGGGGACCTCCGCCGGACTATGGCTACACCTTC. Translating gives CAIRGPPPDYGYTF.

The chain recombines TRBV29-1 with TRBJ2-3; TRBD2 agrees at 8 bases. This CDR3 has 14 amino acids. Trimming cost V 7 bases and J 6 bases; bases outside gene matches: 12. Germline loops: CDR1 SQVTM, CDR2 ANQGSEA. CDR3 in amino acids: CSAGGTAAVDTQYF. As DNA, the CDR3 is TGCAGCGCGGGGGGGACGGCCGCCGTGGATACGCAGTATTTT.

V gene TRBV5-4 combines with J gene TRBJ2-7; D possibly matches TRBD1 or TRBD2 (7 bases each). V was clipped by 3 bases and J by 2 bases, with 15 bases between them. The CDR3 has 15 amino acids. CDR1 and CDR2 (germline): SGHNT, YYREEE (reference sequence). The CDR3 reads CASSSDRAGAYEQYF. The CDR3 nucleotides are TGTGCCAGCAGCTCTGACAGGGCGGGGGCCTACGAGCAGTACTTC. The entire variable domain, with the rest obtained from reference TRBV5-4 and TRBJ2-7, is as follows: ETGVTQSPTHLIKTRGQQVTLRCSSQSGHNTVSWYQQALGQGPQFIFQYYREEENGRGNFPPRFSGLQFPNYSSELNVNALELDDSALYLCASSSDRAGAYEQYFGPGTRLTVT.

This clone has a handful of counts. The chain employs TRBV5-1 and TRBJ2-7, with a possible D match to TRBD2 (6 bases). Deletions cut 1 base from V and 3 bases from J, with 14 bases between. Germline assignment: CDR1 SGHRS and CDR2 YFSETQ. The CDR3 length is 15 residues. This CDR3 reads CASSLRGGGDYEQYF. The CDR3 DNA sequence: TGCGCCAGCAGCTTGAGGGGAGGCGGTGACTACGAGCAGTACTTC.

The sample holds one count of this clone. This chain connects TRBV18 to TRBJ2-1, with 7 bases matching TRBD1. Germline V lookup: CDR1 KGHSH, CDR2 LQKENI. Trimming at V came to 5 bases and at J to 3 bases, leaving 7 bases not matched to a gene. This CDR3 spans 15 amino acids. The CDR3 here is CASSDRDRGYNEQFF. In DNA form, the CDR3 reads TGTGCCAGCTCAGACAGGGACCGAGGCTACAATGAGCAGTTCTTC.

The gene calls are TRBV7-9 and TRBJ1-4; 8 bases are a match to TRBD1. V shed 5 bases, J shed 7 bases, and the junction held 12 bases outside the gene matches. The CDR3 sequence is 16 residues long. Germline V gene sequence: CDR1 SEHNR, CDR2 FQNEAQ (reference sequence). The CDR3 DNA reads TGTGCCAGCAGCCCAAGCCGACAGGGGCGGGGTGAAAAACTGTTTTTT. It is translated as CASSPSRQGRGEKLFF.

The V call is TRBV28, the J call TRBJ1-3; TRBD1 is a possible D gene (5 bases). Germline values: CDR1 MDHEN, CDR2 SYDVKM. The V and J ends lost 4 bases and 0 bases respectively, with 7 bases between them. The length of the CDR3 is 14 residues. The CDR3 DNA reads TGTGCCAGCAGTTCGACAGCCTCTGGAAACACCATATATTTT. Its translation: CASSSTASGNTIYF.

V is TRBV12-3 or TRBV12-4 and J is TRBJ1-3; D gene unclear. This CDR3 region has 13 residues. V was cut by 7 bases and J by 7 bases, with 14 bases left in between. CDR3 coding DNA: TGTGCCAGCATTATAGTTGGAAGCAACACCATATATTTT. Translating gives CASIIVGSNTIYF.

The chain uses TRBV6-6 and TRBJ1-2; a possible D gene is TRBD1 (6 bases). The CDR3 spans 14 residues. CDR1 and CDR2 from the germline V gene are MNHNY and SVGAGI (reference sequence). V lost 6 bases, J lost 7 bases, and 18 bases lay in between. CDR3 nucleotides: TGTGCCAGCAGCAAAACAGGGATGAATCTTGGCTACACCTTC. As protein: CASSKTGMNLGYTF.

This sequence joins TRBV2 and TRBJ1-5; 7 positions match TRBD1. The ends lost 6 bases at V and 2 bases at J; junction bases unmatched: 10. The V gene's germline CDR1 is SNHLY and CDR2 FYNNEI. The length of the CDR3 is 16 residues. CDR3 bases: TGTGCCAGCAGCAACACTCGGACAGGAGGCAATCAGCCCCAGCATTTT. Its protein product is CASSNTRTGGNQPQHF.

The V gene is TRBV19, the J gene TRBJ1-1; TRBD1 might be the D (5 bases). This CDR3 contains 14 residues. V lost 6 bases to trimming and J lost 6 bases, with 17 bases between them. Germline V CDR1 and CDR2: LNHDA, SQIVND (reference sequence). In nucleotides, the CDR3 is TGTGCCAGTAGCACCGGGGCGCACCCTCCTGAAGCTTTCTTT. Protein sequence: CASSTGAHPPEAFF. Variable domain in full (rest from reference TRBV19 and TRBJ1-1): DGGITQSPKYLFRKEGQNVTLSCEQNLNHDAMYWYRQDPGQGLRLIYYSQIVNDFQKGDIAEGYSVSREKKESFPLTVTSAQKNPTAFYLCASSTGAHPPEAFFGQGTRLTVV.

The rearrangement uses TRBV4-3 and TRBJ2-2; D not certain. The CDR3 contains 14 residues. The V gene lost 1 base and the J gene lost 6 bases, with 9 bases spanning the gap. Germline V gene data show CDR1 as LGHNA and CDR2 as YSLEER. CDR3 amino acids: CASSQGSVAGELFF. The CDR3 DNA reads as TGCGCCAGCAGCCAAGGGAGTGTCGCCGGGGAGCTGTTTTTT.

CDR3 in amino acids: CAWRSPGGPTNEKLFF. DNA of the CDR3: TGTGCCTGGAGATCTCCCGGCGGGCCAACTAATGAAAAACTGTTTTTT. The chain recombines TRBV30 with TRBJ1-4; D gene ambiguous. This CDR3 is 16 amino acids long. The germline V gene encodes CDR1 GTSNPN and CDR2 SVGIG (reference sequence). V dropped 3 bases and J dropped 0 bases, with 14 bases sitting between them. Full variable domain (remainder filled in from reference TRBV30 and TRBJ1-4): SQTIHQWPATLVQPVGSPLSLECTVEGTSNPNLYWYRQAAGRGLQLLFYSVGIGQISSEVPQNLSASRPQDRQFILSSKKLLLSDSGFYLCAWRSPGGPTNEKLFFGSGTQLSVL.

With regard to this clone: Germline and junction disagree at one end, which may indicate a read error. Other DNA sequences in this sample translate to the same CDR3. The chain combines TRBV3-1 (or the pseudogene TRBV3-2) with TRBJ1-4; 10 bases are shared with TRBD1. CDR3 size: 15 residues. From germline, CDR1 is LGHDT and CDR2 YNNKEL (reference sequence). The CDR3 coding sequence is TGTGCCAGCAGCCCTTGGGACAGGGGTCATGAAAAATTGTTTTTT. Protein product: CASSPWDRGHEKLFF.

The rearrangement uses TRBV19 and TRBJ1-4; D ambiguous. Germline-derived CDR1 and CDR2 are LNHDA and SQIVND (reference sequence). The CDR3 consists of 13 residues. Trimming took off 3 bases at V and 8 bases at J, with 10 bases between the two ends. The CDR3 coding sequence is TGTGCCAGTAGTATCAACAGTCAAGAAAAACTGTTTTTT. Translation gives CASSINSQEKLFF.

This chain links TRBV7-9 with TRBJ2-7, with 8 bases fitting TRBD2. The germline CDR1 and CDR2 sequences are SEHNR and FQNEAQ (reference sequence). V shed 6 bases and J 2 bases; nucleotides not matched to a gene: 6. The length of the CDR3 is 14 residues. CDR3 amino acids: CASSPSGRPYEQYF. In DNA, the CDR3 is TGTGCCAGCAGTCCCAGCGGGAGACCCTACGAGCAGTACTTC.

The chain links TRBV7-9 to TRBJ2-2; D could derive from TRBD1 or TRBD2 (5 bases each). The CDR3 is 17 residues long. Trimming stripped 5 bases from V and 1 base from J, with 17 bases between. Germline assignment: CDR1 SEHNR and CDR2 FQNEAQ (reference sequence). The CDR3 here is CASSPTPGRMNTGELFF. The DNA of the CDR3 is TGTGCCAGCAGCCCAACACCGGGACGGATGAACACCGGGGAGCTGTTTTTT.